This T cell receptor beta chain was identified during a study of PD-L1 blockade in urothelial cancer. As for the study in general: Patients, treated from about 2014 onward, received atezolizumab 1,200 mg intravenously every 3 weeks. The study recovered a median of 141,255 T cells per blood sample. Overall study findings and caveats: A below-median TCR clonality in blood before treatment predicted better survival.

CDR1 and CDR2 from the germline V gene are LNHNV and YYDKDF (reference sequence). The trim removed 2 bases at V and 0 bases at J, leaving 14 bases unmatched. CDR3 length equals 20 residues. Some clones are missing from TCRdb's copy, which holds only in-frame ones; the method was immunoSEQ multiplex PCR. Of 40,000 or so clones listed, approximately 80% are singletons. Each patient's cancer was a locally advanced or metastatic urothelial carcinoma. As regards this clone: The antigen remains unidentified.

The sequence was collected from a man aged 65 to 79 with urothelial cancer. The sample was PBMCs, taken around atezolizumab (anti-PD-L1) treatment. This sequence joins TRBV15 and TRBJ1-5, with 9 bases lining up with TRBD1. CDR3 protein: CATSRTGPGQGLYSNQPQHF. CDR3 nucleotides: TGTGCCACCAGCAGAACCGGCCCGGGACAGGGACTCTATAGCAATCAGCCCCAGCATTTT. The variable domain in full, completed from reference TRBV15 and TRBJ1-5, reads DAMVIQNPRYQVTQFGKPVTLSCSQTLNHNVMYWYQQKSSQAPKLLFHYYDKDFNNEADTPDNFQSRRPNTSFCFLDIRSPGLGDTAMYLCATSRTGPGQGLYSNQPQHFGDGTRLSIL.